This TCR beta chain was identified in a study of cytomegalovirus exposure and HLA in healthy donors. Study-level findings and limits: Rarity held for most TCR sequences, but there were some public TCRs that occurred in many donors. Per a prior analysis, the majority of TCR beta V segments were productive roughly 87% or roughly 30% of the time.

The study ran its PCR with 60 Vbeta and 13 Jbeta primers. Profiling relied on immunoSEQ multiplex PCR, and the TCRdb table lists in-frame clones only, not all of them. Across over 150,000 clones, the top ten clones capture 0.65% to 0.75% of the sample. Points on this clone: Its antigen remains unknown.

The sequence was obtained from a boy between 10 and 17 years old in good health and CMV-seronegative. The sample was PBMCs.

The CDR3 DNA is TGTGCCAGCAGTTCCGTCGGGGGGGCGAGATACAATGAGCAGTTCTTC. It specifies CASSSVGGARYNEQFF. This chain joins TRBV28 and TRBJ2-1, with TRBD2 matching over 8 bases. Trimming cost V 4 bases and J 4 bases; bases outside gene matches: 9. Germline loops: CDR1 MDHEN, CDR2 SYDVKM. The CDR3 totals 16 residues.